Below, one T cell receptor beta chain is given with its context. The sample comes from a study of shared clonotypes between healthy human individuals. Looked up from germline, CDR1 is SGHRS and CDR2 is YFSETQ. The CDR3 is 14 residues long. V lost 5 bases and J lost 0, with 10 bases in between. Only in-frame clones appear in the TCRdb table, and some are missing; sequencing was by immunoSEQ multiplex PCR. The table lists millions of clones, about 92% of them singletons, with about 0.39% in the top ten. Sequencing was performed on naive CD4+ T cells from PBMCs. As for subset: CD45RA+ positively selected. V gene TRBV5-1 combines with J gene TRBJ2-3, with D possibly matching TRBD1 (6 bases). The receptor was isolated from a man younger than 30 in good health. Some clones in this sample may be carry-over from other donors' samples. The CDR3 sequence: CASRTGPSTDTQYF. In DNA, the CDR3 is TGCGCCAGCAGAACAGGGCCCAGCACAGATACGCAGTATTTT.